This T cell receptor beta chain was found in a study of cytomegalovirus exposure and HLA in healthy donors (TCRdb year 2017). For context, the study as a whole: According to a later analysis, the approximately 120 validation repertoires were produced on the same platform as the roughly 720 repertoires of the first cohort. The study was designed to test whether signatures of past pathogen exposure could be identified by cataloging public T cell receptors. In addition to the first cohort of around 670 subjects, a separate validation cohort of approximately 110 different subjects was used. High-throughput TCR immunosequencing, statistical association of individual TCRs with disease status, and machine learning were combined to predict cytomegalovirus infection status.

For this clone: Its target antigen remains unknown. No base-level quality is on record; no much larger clone is a single base apart.

Beyond this particular receptor, the publication reports: The validation cohort had no HLA typing available for a later analysis, so co-occurrence within that cohort was assessed over all 130 or so repertoires. Cytomegalovirus status was reported to be diagnosed by the classifier with high specificity and sensitivity in both the original and validation cohorts. It was suggested by the authors that the approach could potentially be generalized to other disease states and immunological phenotypes. The study gave a list of under 200 TCR beta chains associated with cytomegalovirus. Across donors, most TCR sequences were observed very rarely, whereas some public TCRs were present in many individuals. A few of the identified cytomegalovirus-associated TCR beta chains were confirmed in vitro to be specific for cytomegalovirus antigens. A later analysis found that TCRs clustered in the first cohort also tended to co-occur in the roughly 120 validation repertoires, with 90% to 95% of cluster scores above 0.

The V end gives up 0 bases and the J end 2 bases, leaving 0 bases in the junction not matched to a gene. Its CDR3 holds 15 amino acids, cysteine through phenylalanine. Only the CDR3 DNA is retained, 45 bases long and in frame from the first base. Sequences KGHSH (CDR1) and LQKENI (CDR2) are obtained from the germline V gene. Library preparation used the immunoSEQ multiplex PCR assay. Under the source paper's analysis protocol: A statistical classification framework was developed to diagnose cytomegalovirus status using the catalog of TCR beta chain sequences. Held by TCRdb, this immuneACCESS table contains in-frame sequences only and omits some clones. Under half of the omission traces to an unresolved V gene where checked; the cause of the rest is unknown. V and J calls and clone size are given by that table; D and trimming were obtained from the DNA. The sample table records 200,000 to 250,000 clones; 70% to 90% of these occur just once. 2.9% of the sample belongs to the ten largest clones.

The donors belonged to the validation cohort of about 130 subjects, which was separate from the roughly 670-subject first cohort. The V and J segments used are TRBV18 and TRBJ2-7, with TRBD1 identical over 11 junction bases. Sequencing was done on a sample of PBMCs. This receptor was taken from a woman younger than 35 in good health and CMV-seronegative. DNA sequence: TGTGCCAGCTCACCACCGGGACAGGGGGCCTACGAGCAGTACTTC. Its amino acids are CASSPPGQGAYEQYF.